This passage covers 18 T cell receptor beta chains from one sample sequenced in a study of early T cells in non-severe SARS-CoV-2 infection. Using its own MiXCR run on the 5' RACE reads, TCRdb lists one record per CDR3 protein. The sample has tens of thousands of distinct CDR3 sequences; under 8% are singletons. Material: whole blood, obtained at baseline. The receptors derive from an adult who was a healthcare worker with PCR-confirmed SARS-CoV-2 infection or an uninfected control (not recorded which).

This clonotype was detected many times. The chain has TRBV27 and TRBJ1-4, with D possibly TRBD1 on 5 matching bases. CDR1 is MNHEY and CDR2 is SMNVEV in the germline V gene (reference sequence). The CDR3 sequence is 16 residues long. Trimming pared 4 bases from V and 7 bases from J, leaving 19 bases between. The CDR3 region has the DNA TGTGCCAGCAGTTCCCAAACCAGGGTGGGAGTTGAAAAACTGTTTTTT. Translation gives CASSSQTRVGVEKLFF.

For this clonotype: Since a much larger clone is just one base distant, this may be a read error. The J gene is TRBJ2-1, the V gene TRBV19; a weak D match, TRBD1 (7 bases). Germline-derived CDR1 and CDR2 are LNHDA and SQIVND (reference sequence). This CDR3 region has 14 residues. CDR3 nucleotides: TGTGTCAGTAGTATAGGAGGGGGCCAGTTTGAGCAGTTCTTC. Its protein is CVSSIGGGQFEQFF.

Concerning this clonotype: A much larger clone differs by one base, so this may be a read error. The chain employs TRBV12-3 or TRBV12-4 and TRBJ2-7; 11 bases agree with TRBD1. V shed 6 bases, J shed 6 bases, and the junction held 7 bases outside the gene matches. This CDR3 has 14 residues. This chain's CDR3 is CASRGTGGSSEQYF. The CDR3 DNA follows: TGTGCCAGCAGGGGGACAGGGGGTTCAAGCGAGCAGTACTTC.

At least ten counts were recorded for this clonotype. The gene calls are TRBV10-3 and TRBJ2-7; tentative D call: TRBD1 (6 bases). The germline CDR1 and CDR2 sequences are ENHRY and SYGVKD. The V end was cut by 8 bases, the J end by 0 bases, with 14 bases between. The CDR3 has 14 residues. Here the CDR3 DNA reads TGTGCCATCGGTGGCCGACAGGCCTCCTACGAGCAGTACTTC. It codes for CAIGGRQASYEQYF.

This clonotype was seen more than once but under ten times. CDR3 region: CASSLLGGSYNSPLHF. CDR3 DNA: TGTGCCAGCAGTTTATTGGGGGGCTCCTATAATTCACCCCTCCACTTT. The rearrangement joins TRBV28 to TRBJ1-6; D perhaps matches TRBD1 (5 bases). The germline CDR1 and CDR2 sequences are MDHEN and SYDVKM. The CDR3 has 16 residues. V lost 1 base and J lost 0, with 7 bases in between.

Details on this clonotype: A much larger clone lies a single base off, so this may be a read error. The chain joins TRBV5-1 to TRBJ2-1; D is unresolved. CDR1 is SGHRS, CDR2 YFSETQ, per germline. The CDR3 spans 14 residues. CDR3 coding DNA: TGCGCCAGCAGCTTGGGCCAGGCCGACAATGAGAAGTTCTTC. This encodes CASSLGQADNEKFF.

This clonotype was observed at least ten times. The V call is TRBV27, the J call TRBJ2-3; 9 nucleotides agree with TRBD2. The junction had 3 bases not matched to a gene; V was cut back by 2 bases and J by 0 bases. Germline V gene lookup returns CDR1 MNHEY and CDR2 SMNVEV (reference sequence). The CDR3 runs to 16 residues. This chain's CDR3 is CASSLSGGTSTDTQYF. DNA of the CDR3: TGTGCCAGCAGTTTAAGCGGGGGGACTAGCACAGATACGCAGTATTTT.

This clonotype was detected many times. This chain uses TRBV11-3 with TRBJ2-2, with D possibly matching TRBD1 (6 bases). CDR3 size: 14 residues. Trimming stripped 2 bases from V and 3 bases from J, with 7 bases between. CDR1 and CDR2 from the germline V gene are SGHNT and YENEEA. The CDR3 DNA reads as TGTGCCAGCAGCTTAACAGGGTACACCGGGGAGCTGTTTTTT. Protein sequence: CASSLTGYTGELFF. Based on the CDR3 plus reference TRBV11-3 and TRBJ2-2, the full variable domain is EAGVVQSPRYKIIEKKQPVAFWCNPISGHNTLYWYLQNLGQGPELLIRYENEEAVDDSQLPKDRFSAERLKGVDSTLKIQPAELGDSAVYLCASSLTGYTGELFFGEGSRLTVL.

This clonotype was detected a few times. V usage is TRBV5-1 and J usage is TRBJ2-3, with 12 bases lining up with TRBD2. The CDR3 runs to 18 residues. Germline CDR1 and CDR2: SGHRS and YFSETQ. Losses at the gene ends were 8 bases for V and 0 bases for J; bases not matched to a gene: 13. The CDR3 sequence is CASATSGGDLTSTDTQYF. CDR3 DNA sequence: TGCGCCAGTGCGACTAGCGGGGGAGACCTCACAAGCACAGATACGCAGTATTTT.

V is TRBV5-1 and J is TRBJ2-3; no reliable D call. With 0 bases removed from V and 6 bases from J, the gap between germline ends came to 8 bases. Germline V gene sequence: CDR1 SGHRS, CDR2 YFSETQ. The CDR3 extends over 13 amino acids. As DNA, the CDR3 is TGCGCCAGCAGCTTGGAGGGCTTGGATACGCAGTATTTT. This translates into CASSLEGLDTQYF.

This clonotype came up many times. The chain carries TRBV27 and TRBJ1-6; no clear D gene. V lost 3 bases and J 9 bases, leaving 12 bases between the germline ends. There are 14 residues in the CDR3. Germline lookup yields CDR1 MNHEY and CDR2 SMNVEV (reference sequence). Here the CDR3 reads CASSFPSYGSPLHF. CDR3 coding DNA: TGTGCCAGCAGTTTCCCCTCGTATGGTTCACCCCTCCACTTT.

In DNA, the CDR3 is TGCAGTGCTAGAGACGGGACAAAAGGGGAAAAACTGTTTTTT. It codes for CSARDGTKGEKLFF. V usage is TRBV20-1 and J usage is TRBJ1-4; maybe TRBD1 (6 bases). Germline CDR1 is DFQATT and CDR2 is SNEGSKA (reference sequence). Between the trimmed V and J ends, which lost 0 bases and 8 bases, there was a span of 13 bases. The CDR3 length is 14 residues.

This clonotype was seen only a few times. V and J are TRBV21-1 and TRBJ1-6. TRBV21-1 is labeled a pseudogene. The CDR3 consists of 12 residues. CDR3 DNA: TGTGCCAGCATCCTGGCATCGTCACCCCTCCACTTT. Protein sequence: CASILASSPLHF.

There are many counts of this clonotype. J is TRBJ1-5 and V is TRBV7-2, with TRBD1 as a possible D gene (5 bases). Germline-derived CDR1 and CDR2 are SGHTA and FQGNSA. The CDR3 consists of 13 residues. V dropped 4 bases and J dropped 7 bases, with 11 bases sitting between them. The CDR3 loop is CASSYQGEQPQHF. The CDR3, as DNA: TGTGCCAGCAGCTACCAGGGAGAACAGCCCCAGCATTTT.

The table lists this clonotype with many counts. This sequence joins TRBV12-3 or TRBV12-4 and TRBJ2-7; possible D gene TRBD2, 6 bases. The CDR3 consists of 14 residues. V was shortened by 3 bases and J by 4 bases, with 13 bases between the two germline ends. In DNA, the CDR3 is TGTGCCAGCAGTTTGTCCGGAGGGGCGTACGAGCAGTACTTC. The encoded protein is CASSLSGGAYEQYF.

This clonotype has just a few counts. The chain combines TRBV5-1 with TRBJ1-6; weak D call: TRBD1 (5 bases). The CDR3 is made up of 18 amino acids. Germline CDR1 is SGHRS and CDR2 is YFSETQ. The V and J ends lost 3 bases and 5 bases respectively, with 21 bases between them. CDR3 loop: CASSSGDGAFLDNSPLHF. In DNA form, the CDR3 reads TGCGCCAGCAGCTCGGGGGACGGCGCTTTTCTTGATAATTCACCCCTCCACTTT. Looking up the rest from reference TRBV5-1 and TRBJ1-6 gives the full variable domain: KAGVTQTPRYLIKTRGQQVTLSCSPISGHRSVSWYQQTPGQGLQFLFEYFSETQRNKGNFPGRFSGRQFSNSRSEMNVSTLELGDSALYLCASSSGDGAFLDNSPLHFGNGTRLTVT.

CDR3 sequence reads: CASSPTGAGSNQPQHF. In DNA form, the CDR3 reads TGTGCCAGCAGCCCTACAGGGGCGGGAAGCAATCAGCCCCAGCATTTT. The chain employs TRBV11-2 and TRBJ1-5, with 7 positions matching TRBD1. The CDR3 runs to 16 residues. The germline V gene encodes CDR1 SGHAT and CDR2 FQNNGV. V lost 5 bases to trimming and J lost 1 base; unmatched junction nucleotides: 8.

This clonotype has at least ten counts. The chain couples TRBV29-1 to TRBJ1-3, with D possibly TRBD1 on 6 matching bases. Germline lookup yields CDR1 SQVTM and CDR2 ANQGSEA. The CDR3 loop spans 13 amino acids. Trimming removed 2 bases from V and 6 bases from J, with 11 bases in between. The CDR3 sequence: CSVESQGSNTIYF. The CDR3 bases are TGCAGCGTTGAATCACAGGGATCAAACACCATATATTTT.